The next 13 T cell receptor beta chains were all read from a single sample in a study of PD-1 blockade in classical Hodgkin lymphoma. The method was immunoSEQ multiplex PCR; TCRdb's version includes in-frame clones alone and lacks a portion of them. The repertoire consists of tens of thousands of clones, with 81% occurring once and the leading ten covering roughly 15%. Each patient experienced a relapse that followed autologous stem cell transplantation, and brentuximab vedotin exposure varied. Sequences were derived from peripheral blood mononuclear cells (PBMCs), sampled at baseline. Receptors originate from a human donor with classical Hodgkin lymphoma.

With respect to this clone: Compared with germline, one end of the junction differs, possibly owing to a read error. The rearrangement joins TRBV7-7 to TRBJ2-1, with 8 bases identical to TRBD2. This CDR3 contains 17 residues. Germline-derived CDR1 and CDR2 are SSHAT and FNYEAQ (reference sequence). The CDR3 nucleotides read TGTGCTAGCAGCTTAGACGTCGCGGGGGGCTCCTACAATGAGCAGTTCTTC. Translating it yields CASSLDVAGGSYNEQFF.

The CDR3 DNA follows: TGTGCCTCCCAAATCCAAAGCGGGCGCTCCTACAATGAGCAGTTCTTC. It specifies CASQIQSGRSYNEQFF. The chain recombines TRBV30 with TRBJ2-1, with D perhaps TRBD2 (6 bases). Between the trimmed V and J ends, which lost 7 bases and 0 bases, there was a span of 19 bases. This CDR3 contains 16 residues. Germline assignment: CDR1 GTSNPN and CDR2 SVGIG (reference sequence).

With respect to this clone: This sequence may be a read error, since a much larger clone differs from it by one base. The chain carries TRBV7-3 and TRBJ2-2; the match to TRBD2 covers 9 bases. The CDR3 has 17 residues. The trim removed 7 bases at V and 4 bases at J, leaving 13 bases unmatched. Germline V gene lookup returns CDR1 SGHTA and CDR2 FQGTGA. This CDR3 reads CASNPVDGSGSTGELFF. The DNA of the CDR3 is TGTGCCAGCAACCCGGTTGACGGTAGCGGGAGCACCGGGGAGCTGTTTTTT. Combining the CDR3 with reference TRBV7-3 and TRBJ2-2 gives the whole variable domain GAGVSQTPSNKVTEKGKYVELRCDPISGHTALYWYRQSLGQGPEFLIYFQGTGAADDSGLPNDRFFAVRPEGSVSTLKIQRTERGDSAVYLCASNPVDGSGSTGELFFGEGSRLTVL.

This clone was seen more than once but under ten times. The CDR3 region has the DNA TGTGCCAGCAGCCCCGTGGCGCCCAATCAGCCCCAGCATTTT. Its translation: CASSPVAPNQPQHF. The genes are TRBV7-1 and TRBJ1-5, with unresolved D. TRBV7-1 is flagged as an ORF with uncertain function. The CDR3 spans 14 residues. V lost 5 bases to trimming and J lost 3 bases, with 11 bases between them.

J is TRBJ1-5 and V is TRBV6-6; D call uncertain. The CDR3 loop spans 14 amino acids. The germline V gene has CDR1 MNHNY and CDR2 SVGAGI (reference sequence). V shed 4 bases and J shed 1 base, with 8 bases lying between them. The CDR3: CASSSKLSNQPQHF. The CDR3 DNA reads TGTGCCAGCAGTTCCAAACTGAGCAATCAGCCCCAGCATTTT.

The chain carries TRBV9 and TRBJ1-2; maybe TRBD1 (6 bases). The V end lost 4 bases, the J end lost 2 bases, and 15 bases lay between the germline ends. Germline values: CDR1 SGDLS, CDR2 YYNGEE. The CDR3 consists of 15 residues. CDR3 protein: CASSLLMDRNYGYTF. The CDR3 nucleotides are TGTGCCAGCAGCTTACTGATGGACAGAAACTATGGCTACACCTTC.

This rearrangement joins TRBV7-2 to TRBJ2-3, with D uncertain. In germline, CDR1 is SGHTA, CDR2 FQGNSA. The V end was cut by 3 bases, the J end by 0 bases, with 7 bases between. This CDR3 contains 14 residues. The CDR3 bases are TGTGCCAGCAGCTTCAGGCGAAGCACAGATACGCAGTATTTT. Translation: CASSFRRSTDTQYF.

The rearrangement uses TRBV27 and TRBJ2-1; the match to TRBD1 covers 9 bases. This CDR3 region has 13 residues. Looked up from germline, CDR1 is MNHEY and CDR2 is SMNVEV (reference sequence). After removal of 3 bases from V and 8 bases from J, the junction contained 2 bases not matched to a gene. In DNA, the CDR3 is TGTGCCAGCAGTTTGGACAGGGGTGATGAGCAGTTCTTC. Protein: CASSLDRGDEQFF.

The V gene is TRBV11-2, the J gene TRBJ1-1; TRBD1 matches 7 bases. The CDR3 spans 14 residues. V was clipped by 4 bases and J by 3 bases; unmatched bases: 5. Germline CDR1 reads SGHAT; CDR2 reads FQNNGV. CDR3 DNA: TGTGCCAGCAGCTGGCGAGGGGGCGACACTGAAGCTTTCTTT. Its translation: CASSWRGGDTEAFF.

In its sample, this clone was seen a few times. V is TRBV19 and J is TRBJ1-2, with TRBD1 matching 7 bases. This CDR3 has 11 amino acids. Germline CDR1 is LNHDA and CDR2 is SQIVND (reference sequence). The V and J ends lost 10 bases and 8 bases, in that order; junction bases with no gene match: 7. The chain's CDR3 is CATLQGVGYTF. CDR3 DNA sequence: TGTGCCACTCTGCAGGGGGTCGGCTACACCTTC.

V is TRBV9 and J is TRBJ2-3; 10 bases are a match to TRBD1. Germline V gene sequence: CDR1 SGDLS, CDR2 YYNGEE. V lost 4 bases, J lost 5 bases, and 7 bases stayed unmatched. The CDR3 extends over 15 amino acids. CDR3 in amino acids: CASSSDRGRGDTQYF. Written as DNA, the CDR3 is TGTGCCAGCAGCTCCGACAGGGGGCGCGGAGATACGCAGTATTTT.

This chain connects TRBV2 to TRBJ1-1; D is unresolved. CDR3 length equals 14 residues. Germline lookup yields CDR1 SNHLY and CDR2 FYNNEI. The germline V and J ends were trimmed by 5 bases and 5 bases, with 15 bases remaining between them. CDR3 bases: TGTGCCAGCAGTCCTAGGACTCGAGCTACTGAAGCTTTCTTT. Its protein is CASSPRTRATEAFF.

The chain combines TRBV15 with TRBJ1-5; 7 nucleotides line up with TRBD1. The trim removed 5 bases at V and 12 bases at J, leaving 7 bases unmatched. The CDR3 extends over 12 amino acids. From germline, CDR1 is LNHNV and CDR2 YYDKDF (reference sequence). The CDR3 here is CATSLRTGGQHF. The CDR3 DNA sequence: TGTGCCACCAGCCTCCGGACAGGCGGCCAGCATTTT.